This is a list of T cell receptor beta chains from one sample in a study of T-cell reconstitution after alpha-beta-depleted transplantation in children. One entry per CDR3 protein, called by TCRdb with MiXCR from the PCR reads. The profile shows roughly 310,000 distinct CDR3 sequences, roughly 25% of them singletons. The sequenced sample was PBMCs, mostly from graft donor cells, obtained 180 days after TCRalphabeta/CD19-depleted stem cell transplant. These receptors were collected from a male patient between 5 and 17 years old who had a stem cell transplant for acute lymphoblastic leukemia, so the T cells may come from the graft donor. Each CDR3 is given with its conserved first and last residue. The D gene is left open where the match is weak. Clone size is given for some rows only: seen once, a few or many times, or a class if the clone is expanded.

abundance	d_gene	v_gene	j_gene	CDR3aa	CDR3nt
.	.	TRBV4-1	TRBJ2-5	CASSQRRDSYLQETQYF	TGCGCCAGCAGCCAACGTCGAGACTCTTATCTCCAAGAGACCCAGTACTTC
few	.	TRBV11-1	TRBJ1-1	CASSTAIPEAFF	TGTGCCAGCAGCACAGCAATCCCTGAAGCTTTCTTT
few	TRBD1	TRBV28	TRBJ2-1	CASSFQGANEQFF	TGTGCCAGCAGTTTTCAGGGGGCCAATGAGCAGTTCTTC
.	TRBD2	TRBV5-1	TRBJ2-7	CASSLELAGAGAQYF	TGCGCCAGCAGCTTGGAGCTAGCGGGGGCGGGGGCGCAGTACTTC
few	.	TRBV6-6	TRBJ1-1	CASSYGRTEAFF	TGTGCCAGCAGTTATGGGAGGACTGAAGCTTTCTTT
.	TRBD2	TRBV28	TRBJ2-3	CASSLPLAALPTDTQYF	TGTGCCAGCAGTTTACCCCTAGCGGCTCTCCCCACAGATACGCAGTATTTT
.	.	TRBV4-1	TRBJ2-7	CASSQPGRSRSYEQYF	TGCGCCAGCAGCCAGCCCGGACGGAGCCGTTCCTACGAGCAGTACTTC
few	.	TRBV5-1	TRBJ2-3	CASSLSPDLSGTDTQYF	TGCGCCAGCAGCCTCTCCCCCGACCTAAGCGGAACAGATACGCAGTATTTT
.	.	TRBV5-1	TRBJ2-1	CASSSTIHPGVDEQFF	TGCGCCAGCAGCTCGACAATTCATCCGGGTGTCGATGAGCAGTTCTTC
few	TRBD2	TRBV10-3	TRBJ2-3	CAISPSGGDRDDTQYF	TGTGCCATCAGCCCCTCGGGGGGGGATCGGGATGATACGCAGTATTTT
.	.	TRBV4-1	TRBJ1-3	CASSHPLPRGGDTICF	TGCGCCAGCAGCCATCCCCTCCCCAGGGGAGGGGACACCATATGTTTT
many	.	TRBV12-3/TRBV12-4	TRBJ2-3	CASRPVGDTQYF	TGTGCCAGCAGGCCGGTTGGGGATACGCAGTATTTT
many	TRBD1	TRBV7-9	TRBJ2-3	CASASRGLSTDTQYF	TGTGCCAGCGCCTCCAGGGGGCTCAGCACAGATACGCAGTATTTT
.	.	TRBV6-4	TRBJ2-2	CASSADYTNTGELFF	TGTGCCAGCAGTGCCGACTACACGAACACCGGGGAGCTGTTTTTT
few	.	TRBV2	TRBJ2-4	CASSDGQGDIQYF	TGTGCCAGCAGTGATGGGCAGGGAGACATTCAGTACTTC
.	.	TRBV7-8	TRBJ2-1	CASSLGRGYNEQFF	TGTGCCAGCAGCTTAGGACGGGGGTACAATGAGCAGTTCTTC
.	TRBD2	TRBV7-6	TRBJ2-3	CASNLALAGGLADTQYF	TGTGCCAGCAACTTAGCACTAGCGGGAGGGTTGGCAGATACGCAGTATTTT
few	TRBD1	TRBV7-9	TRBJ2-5	CASSQTTGWETQYF	TGTGCCAGCAGCCAGACGACAGGGTGGGAGACCCAGTACTTC
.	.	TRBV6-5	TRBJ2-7	CASSYQRTGSIEQYF	TGTGCCAGCAGTTACCAGAGGACGGGATCAATCGAGCAGTACTTC
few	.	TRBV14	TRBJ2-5	CASSQENREETQYF	TGTGCCAGCAGCCAAGAAAACAGGGAAGAGACCCAGTACTTC
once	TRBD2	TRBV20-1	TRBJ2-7	CSASLTPGLAGDEQYF	TGCAGTGCTAGCCTTACCCCGGGACTAGCGGGAGACGAGCAGTACTTC
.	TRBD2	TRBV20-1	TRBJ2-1	CSARSQREVLDEQFF	TGCAGTGCTAGATCTCAGCGGGAGGTATTGGATGAGCAGTTCTTC